This TCR beta chain was found in a study of blood T cell repertoires in COVID-19 (dated by TCRdb to between 2020 and 2021). Study-level background: Samples covering the acute and convalescent phases of COVID-19 were provided by collaborators in the United States, Italy and Spain. The material from the prospective study consisted of cDNA or gDNA derived from T cells, B-cell-depleted T cells, or PBMCs. Deeply sampled blood TCRbeta repertoires from subjects exposed to, actively infected with, or recovered from COVID-19 were included in the dataset. The repertoires were made available in a free public database intended to serve as a resource for research on the immune response to SARS-CoV-2. Samples were obtained from the ongoing ImmuneRACE study (first 160 participants) and from over 1,000 subjects provided by 6 global collaborators. Nearly every sample came with metadata listing a de-identified subject ID, COVID-19 status, age in years and sex. HLA class I and class II types, where available, came from metadata supplied by the sample provider rather than from assay-based typing.

The collaborating institutions used their own protocols to collect whole blood in K2EDTA tubes. For TCRbeta analysis, collaborator samples were shipped as frozen whole blood, as isolated PBMCs, or as DNA extracted from either sample type. A note on this clone: The antigen it binds to is not known. The record has no base qualities; no much larger clone is one base away.

Study-wide conclusions, independent of this receptor: The amount of clinical and demographic metadata varied by source and participant and was provided uncurated.

TCRbeta CDR3 regions were amplified from genomic DNA by means of the immunoSEQ Assay, a bias-controlled multiplex PCR. The paper's data handling went like this. Nucleated cell counts per sample were estimated from amplification of reference gene primers within the assay. Sequence reads were collapsed and filtered to measure the absolute abundance of every unique TCRbeta CDR3 rearrangement. Productive Simpson clonality was computed per sample as the square root of Simpson's diversity index over productive rearrangements. Not all clones reach the TCRdb copy of this immuneACCESS table, which keeps in-frame sequences only. Checked studies attribute under half of the gap to unresolved V genes and leave the rest unexplained. V and J calls and clone size are copied from that table; D and trimming were computed from the DNA. In this sample the table shows 100,000 to 130,000 clones, around nine tenths of which occur a single time. 1% to 1.5% of the sample rests with the top ten.

The material sequenced was peripheral blood. The sequence came from a young woman with acute or convalescent COVID-19.

Read as DNA, the sequence is TGTGCCAGCAGCTTAGTAGGAGTGGGTCAGCCCCAGCATTTT. It encodes CASSLVGVGQPQHF. The rearranged segments are TRBV7-9 and TRBJ1-5; no confident D gene assignment can be made. CDR1 and CDR2, looked up from the germline V gene (reference sequence), are SEHNR and FQNEAQ. CDR3 length: 14 amino acids, cysteine to phenylalanine. Solely the CDR3 DNA is kept, with 42 bases framed from the first base. Cut back by 1 base and 6 bases, the V and J ends lie 10 bases apart.